This TCR beta chain is from a study of tumor-infiltrating lymphocytes in primary liver carcinoma. Study-level results: All five tumor regions shared only about 7.5-24% of top clones. Top-250-clone fractions were significantly higher in tumors than in blood (p = 0.039).

On this clonotype: Its specificity is not known. This likely comes from a read error, as the CDR3 has no conserved phenylalanine or tryptophan at its end.

The CDR3 length is 13 residues. The germline gives CDR1 LGHNA, CDR2 YSLEER. A primer in the constant region served to generate TCR beta cDNA from 450 to 600 ng of total RNA. ARM-PCR, slightly modified, supplied the TCR beta libraries through three nested multiplex PCR rounds. The first two PCR rounds, around 10 cycles each, used TRBV1-TRBV30 forward primers and a C-beta reverse primer. TCRdb independently ran MiXCR on the multiplex PCR reads; one entry per CDR3 protein. The sample holds fewer than 200,000 distinct CDR3 sequences, 85% seen once. From unsorted bulk tissue weighing about 20-32 mg, DNA and RNA were co-extracted.

The sample comprised tumor tissue from primary liver carcinoma. This sequence was found in a man in his forties or fifties with primary liver carcinoma and hepatitis B virus infection. The chain links TRBV4-3 to TRBJ2-7; maybe TRBD1 (5 bases). The CDR3 nucleotides read TGTGCCAGCAGCCAAGGACATTCCTACGAGCAGTACTTG. Translating it yields CASSQGHSYEQYL.